The source of this TCR beta chain is a study of shared clonotypes between healthy human individuals. About the study: Donors consisted of two women and a few men between 18 and 49. Study conclusions and caveats: Non-shared clonotypes displayed generation probabilities falling below those of clonotypes present in all four donors. The expectation was that sequencing depth would affect clonotype sharing among donors.

This clone came up once. Its antigen is as yet unknown. Replicate PCRs from sorted subsets contained about 0.2 ug DNA, which is some 30,000 T cell genomes. Measured with immunoSEQ multiplex PCR; TCRdb has only the in-frame clones, and not every one. The table lists a few hundred thousand clones, more than 60% of them singletons, with under 11% in the top ten. Trimming left V 1 base short and J 0 bases short, with 9 bases between. The CDR3 loop spans 15 amino acids. Germline V gives CDR1 SGDLS, CDR2 YYNGEE. The chain joins TRBV9 to TRBJ2-3, with D possibly matching TRBD2 (7 bases). Material: memory CD4+ T cells sorted from blood. The subset denotes: CD45RA-negative fraction. The clonotype was recovered from a man aged 30-40 years in good health. This CDR3 is CASSVSGTSTDTQYF. In DNA form, the CDR3 reads TGTGCCAGCAGCGTAAGCGGGACAAGCACAGATACGCAGTATTTT.